These 19 T cell receptor beta chains came from one sample sequenced in a study of shared clonotypes between healthy human individuals. TCRdb keeps only in-frame clones here, not all; method: immunoSEQ multiplex PCR. The sample yields just over 2,000,000 clones, 85% to 95% seen once. Sequenced material: naive CD4+ T cells sorted from blood. The subset was: CD45RA+ positively selected. The origin of the receptors is a young man in good health.

A remark on this clone: Other DNA sequences within the sample encode an identical CDR3. V usage is TRBV10-2 and J usage is TRBJ2-3, with a tentative D call TRBD1 (6 bases). Germline V gene sequence: CDR1 WSHSY, CDR2 SAAADI. CDR3 length: 13 amino acids. Trimming shortened V by 3 bases and J by 5 bases, and 9 bases separated the two germline ends. CDR3: CASSEQGRDTQYF. The CDR3 nucleotides are TGCGCCAGCAGTGAACAGGGAAGAGATACGCAGTATTTT.

V and J are TRBV6-1 and TRBJ2-7; maybe TRBD1 (6 bases). Looked up from germline, CDR1 is MNHNS and CDR2 is SASEGT. The ends were cut back, 7 bases at V and 3 bases at J, with 19 bases in the middle. The CDR3 is made up of 15 amino acids. This CDR3 is CASTRLGAQVYEQYF. The CDR3 DNA follows: TGTGCCAGCACCCGCTTGGGGGCGCAGGTCTACGAGCAGTACTTC.

This clone was seen a handful of times. V gene TRBV6-5 combines with J gene TRBJ1-2; no reliable D call. V was clipped by 8 bases and J by 9 bases, with 16 bases between them. Germline V lookup: CDR1 MNHEY, CDR2 SVGAGI. The CDR3 has 12 residues. CDR3 protein: CASGKVGASYTF. CDR3 nucleotides: TGTGCCAGCGGCAAAGTGGGAGCTAGCTACACCTTC.

Notes on this clone: Within the sample, other DNA sequences also encode this same CDR3. This sequence joins TRBV7-2 and TRBJ1-1, with D possibly being TRBD1 (5 bases). The CDR3 is 14 amino acids. V was shortened by 2 bases and J by 0 bases, with 7 bases between the two germline ends. Germline V gives CDR1 SGHTA, CDR2 FQGNSA. The CDR3 spells CASSLSGMNTEAFF. The CDR3 bases are TGTGCCAGCAGCTTATCAGGGATGAACACTGAAGCTTTCTTT.

The chain is built from TRBV7-2 and TRBJ2-7; D is unresolved. The germline V gene encodes CDR1 SGHTA and CDR2 FQGNSA. This CDR3 region has 15 residues. The V end was cut by 2 bases, the J end by 1 base, with 12 bases between. CDR3 bases: TGTGCCAGCAGCTTATATAGTACAGCGTCCTACGAGCAGTACTTC. Translating it yields CASSLYSTASYEQYF.

About this clone itself: This same CDR3 is encoded by further DNA sequences in the sample. This sequence joins TRBV28 and TRBJ1-1; D unresolved. Trimming cost V 3 bases and J 0 bases, with 2 bases left between them. The length of the CDR3 is 12 residues. Germline V gives CDR1 MDHEN, CDR2 SYDVKM. The DNA of the CDR3 is TGTGCCAGCAGTTTGTTGAACACTGAAGCTTTCTTT. Its translation: CASSLLNTEAFF. The entire variable domain, with the rest obtained from reference TRBV28 and TRBJ1-1, is as follows: DVKVTQSSRYLVKRTGEKVFLECVQDMDHENMFWYRQDPGLGLRLIYFSYDVKMKEKGDIPEGYSVSREKKERFSLILESASTNQTSMYLCASSLLNTEAFFGQGTRLTVV.

The chain is built from TRBV5-3 and TRBJ2-5; 9 bases line up with TRBD1. TRBV5-3 is an ORF; its function is uncertain. V trimming: 4 bases; J trimming: 1 base; junction bases outside the gene matches: 8. This CDR3 region has 16 residues. As DNA, the CDR3 is TGTGCCAGAAGCACGGACAGGGGAGGCCCCCAAGAGACCCAGTACTTC. Its protein is CARSTDRGGPQETQYF.

The rearrangement joins TRBV10-3 to TRBJ1-4; D is undetermined. V was shortened by 0 bases and J by 8 bases, with 13 bases between the two germline ends. The CDR3 is made up of 15 amino acids. Germline loops: CDR1 ENHRY, CDR2 SYGVKD. The CDR3 loop reads CAISESTATQEKLFF. The CDR3 nucleotides read TGTGCCATCAGTGAGTCTACGGCCACTCAGGAAAAACTGTTTTTT.

This chain links TRBV20-1 with TRBJ1-2; no firm D call. The CDR3 runs 11 residues. Germline CDR1 is DFQATT and CDR2 is SNEGSKA (reference sequence). V lost 2 bases and J lost 8, with 9 bases in between. The CDR3 here is CSARSGGGYTF. CDR3 coding DNA: TGCAGTGCTAGATCGGGCGGGGGCTACACCTTC.

CDR3 amino acids: CASTNRGGYTF. CDR3 DNA: TGTGCCAGCACCAACAGGGGAGGCTACACCTTC. The V call is TRBV6-5, the J call TRBJ1-2; 7 nucleotides agree with TRBD1. Trimming cost V 7 bases and J 8 bases; bases outside gene matches: 4. This CDR3 is built from 11 residues. The germline V gene has CDR1 MNHEY and CDR2 SVGAGI.

The chain recombines TRBV4-1 with TRBJ1-4; D is perhaps TRBD1 (5 bases). V was pared by 0 bases and J by 3 bases, with 14 bases between. The CDR3 sequence is 17 residues long. Per germline, CDR1 MGHRA and CDR2 YSYEKL. In DNA form, the CDR3 reads TGCGCCAGCAGCCAAGATCCGTCGGGGGGTTCTAATGAAAAACTGTTTTTT. Protein sequence: CASSQDPSGGSNEKLFF.

The CDR3 DNA is TGTGCCTGGAGTGTTCAGTGGAGCAGTCGGGGGCTTTACAATGAGCAGTTCTTC. Translation gives CAWSVQWSSRGLYNEQFF. The V call is TRBV30, the J call TRBJ2-1, with D perhaps being TRBD1 or TRBD2 (6 bases each). This CDR3 comprises 18 residues. Germline V gene sequence: CDR1 GTSNPN, CDR2 SVGIG (reference sequence). Trimming left V 0 bases short and J 4 bases short, with 22 bases between.

The J gene is TRBJ2-1, the V gene TRBV30; D uncertain. The V gene lost 0 bases and the J gene lost 9 bases, with 12 bases spanning the gap. The CDR3 sequence is 13 residues long. The germline CDR1 and CDR2 sequences are GTSNPN and SVGIG (reference sequence). The CDR3, as DNA: TGTGCCTGGAGTGTACGTGGGTCGGGTGAGCAGTTCTTC. It codes for CAWSVRGSGEQFF.

V and J are TRBV11-2 and TRBJ2-1; TRBD2 aligns across 9 bases. V gave up 1 base and J gave up 6 bases; unmatched junction bases: 10. The CDR3 has 17 residues. Germline V gene sequence: CDR1 SGHAT, CDR2 FQNNGV. In DNA form, the CDR3 reads TGTGCCAGCAGCTTAGGGTTAGCGGGAGCATTCTCCAATGAGCAGTTCTTC. Amino acid sequence: CASSLGLAGAFSNEQFF. Together with reference TRBV11-2 and TRBJ2-1, the CDR3 gives the full variable domain: EAGVAQSPRYKIIEKRQSVAFWCNPISGHATLYWYQQILGQGPKLLIQFQNNGVVDDSQLPKDRFSAERLKGVDSTLKIQPAKLEDSAVYLCASSLGLAGAFSNEQFFGPGTRLTVL.

The chain has TRBV5-4 and TRBJ2-5; TRBD1 agrees at 10 bases. This CDR3 is 16 amino acids long. V dropped 4 bases and J dropped 5; count of bases not matched to a gene: 11. CDR1 and CDR2 from the germline V gene are SGHNT and YYREEE (reference sequence). The CDR3 here is CASSPDRGRLGETQYF. The CDR3 nucleotides read TGTGCCAGCAGCCCAGACAGGGGGCGCCTCGGGGAGACCCAGTACTTC.

This rearrangement joins TRBV28 to TRBJ1-3; perhaps TRBD1 as D (6 bases). Germline loops: CDR1 MDHEN, CDR2 SYDVKM. This CDR3 is 16 amino acids long. The germline V and J ends were trimmed by 6 bases and 2 bases, with 17 bases remaining between them. CDR3 DNA sequence: TGTGCCAGCAGGACTGAACCGGGACAAGCTGGAAACACCATATATTTT. Protein product: CASRTEPGQAGNTIYF.

As regards this clone: The sample has other DNA sequences that encode this CDR3 too. The chain has TRBV5-1 and TRBJ2-3, with 8 bases identical to TRBD1. The CDR3 runs 15 residues. Unmatched junction bases numbered 1, after V lost 0 bases and J lost 1 base. Germline lookup yields CDR1 SGHRS and CDR2 YFSETQ. CDR3: CASSLAQGGTDTQYF. CDR3 DNA sequence: TGCGCCAGCAGCTTGGCACAGGGGGGCACAGATACGCAGTATTTT.

The chain joins TRBV30 to TRBJ2-2, with D unclear. The CDR3 length is 14 residues. Germline-derived CDR1 and CDR2 are GTSNPN and SVGIG (reference sequence). V lost 4 bases and J 1 base, leaving 10 bases between the germline ends. CDR3 coding DNA: TGTGCCTGGACGGCTTTTCAGAACACCGGGGAGCTGTTTTTT. This translates into CAWTAFQNTGELFF.

The rearrangement links TRBV9 to TRBJ2-1, with 13 bases lining up with TRBD2. CDR3 size: 16 residues. The trim removed 4 bases at V and 9 bases at J, leaving 10 bases unmatched. Germline assignment: CDR1 SGDLS and CDR2 YYNGEE. DNA for the CDR3: TGTGCCAGCAGCTCCACGACTAGCGGGGGGTTCCGTGAGCAGTTCTTC. Translation: CASSSTTSGGFREQFF.